This TCR beta chain derives from a study of spatial heterogeneity in lung cancer. TCRdb called the 5' RACE reads again in MiXCR, with one record for every CDR3 protein. Of tens of thousands of distinct CDR3 sequences in the sample, over 6% were seen once. Noted time point: sample taken at primary tumor resection. The donors comprised around 76 untreated early-stage non-small cell lung cancer patients. Researchers sequenced whole RNA taken from tumor, nontumor lung or frozen PBMC without sorting. Germline-derived CDR1 and CDR2 are DFQATT and SNEGSKA (reference sequence). This CDR3 spans 14 amino acids. V was cut by 6 bases and J by 0 bases, with 11 bases left in between.

The clonotype originates from a male donor with early-stage non-small cell lung cancer. Sequenced here: PBMCs, sampled at surgery. This chain joins TRBV20-1 and TRBJ2-2; no clear D. CDR3 protein: CSAPVTSNTGELFF. For the CDR3, the DNA is TGCAGTGCCCCAGTCACGTCGAACACCGGGGAGCTGTTTTTT.